This T cell receptor beta chain was recorded in a study of stem cell transplantation in POMP-related autoinflammatory disease (dated by TCRdb to about 2021). A note on the overall study: According to the study's hypothesis, the TRB repertoire gets skewed because defective thymoproteasomes impair MHC class I-dependent CD8+ T-cell differentiation and positive selection. To find out how POMP deficiency affects T-cell receptor beta repertoire diversity and CDR3 characteristics, high-throughput TRB sequencing was used. Before transplant, CD4+ naive T-cell skewing, low CD8+ T-cell proportions, and reduced T-cell cytokine secretion were observed in patients. Study-level results and caveats: Across all analyzed T-cell subsets, PRAID patients showed a trend toward higher clonality and lower TRB diversity. The number of unique TRB V-J gene pairings in PRAID patients was restricted. In PRAID patients, the trend toward increased clonality and lower diversity reached statistical significance only for regulatory T cells.

The time point label, read with the paper, signifies: before hematopoietic stem cell transplant. PRAID was characterized by prominent immunodeficiency alongside autoinflammation. Before TRB sequencing, the T-cell subsets, namely conventional T cells, CD8+ T cells, regulatory T cells, and T follicular helper cells, were sorted. The library was obtained by the immunoSEQ multiplex PCR assay. For the original study's pipeline: Repertoire diversity was quantified with Shannon entropy, accounting for clonal size distribution. The Gini-Simpson index (Simpson_1-D) served as the measure of how unequally clonotypes were distributed. TCRdb limited this immuneACCESS table to in-frame rearrangements with V and J called. A share of clones is missing; checked studies link under half to unresolved V genes, and the rest is unexplained. The V and J calls and clone size were taken over from that table, and D and trimming were inferred from the DNA. Across this sample there are roughly 10,000 clones, with 70% to 90% seen only once. The top ten clones comprise 50% to 65% of the sample.

Worth noting for this clone: This receptor's antigen is unknown. The input lacks base qualities; no much larger clone sits a single base away.

Its CDR3 holds 14 amino acids, cysteine through phenylalanine. Just the 42-base CDR3 DNA is kept, in frame starting at base 1. V is cut back by 5 bases and J by 3 bases, with 5 bases in the junction unmatched. The germline V gene supplies CDR1 MNHNS and CDR2 SASEGT. This TCR was recovered from a human donor with POMP-related autoinflammation and immune dysregulation (PRAID). The sequence links TRBV6-1 to TRBJ2-7, and TRBD1 matches 9 of the central bases. The starting material was CD8+ T cells from PBMCs, obtained before stem cell transplantation. At the DNA level, the sequence is TGTGCCAGCAGTCCGGGACAGGGTTTCTACGAGCAGTACTTC. Its coded protein is CASSPGQGFYEQYF.